One sample yielded the 32 T cell receptor beta chains listed below, sequenced in a study of T-cell reconstitution after alpha-beta-depleted transplantation in children. The TCRbeta library was prepared with unique molecular identifiers. One entry per CDR3 protein results from TCRdb running MiXCR on the PCR reads. The sample carries a few hundred thousand distinct CDR3 sequences, 13% recorded once. The sample consisted of PBMCs, mostly from graft donor cells, taken 360 days after TCRalphabeta/CD19-depleted stem cell transplant. These receptors came from a male patient between 5 and 17 years old who had a stem cell transplant for acute myeloid leukemia, so the T cells may come from the graft donor.

V is TRBV7-8 and J is TRBJ1-2, with D tentatively TRBD1 (6 bases). V lost 7 bases, J lost 5 bases, and 23 bases lay in between. The CDR3 is 16 amino acids. Germline CDR1 and CDR2: SGHVS and FQNEAQ. CDR3 protein: CASTLGYRVMAYGYTF. The CDR3 nucleotides read TGTGCCAGCACCCTAGGGTACAGGGTTATGGCTTATGGCTACACCTTC.

The rearrangement links TRBV20-1 to TRBJ1-2, with D uncertain. Looked up from germline, CDR1 is DFQATT and CDR2 is SNEGSKA (reference sequence). CDR3 size: 14 residues. The CDR3 DNA sequence: TGCAGCCCTAAGGTGGGGTCCGTGGGATATGGCTACACCTTC. It specifies CSPKVGSVGYGYTF.

The chain combines TRBV29-1 with TRBJ2-5; D unresolved. The CDR3 length is 11 residues. CDR1 SQVTM and CDR2 ANQGSEA come from the germline V gene. V lost 3 bases, J lost 7 bases, and 9 bases lay in between. The CDR3 loop is CSVDLDGTQYF. For the CDR3, the DNA is TGCAGCGTTGACCTCGATGGGACCCAGTACTTC.

V and J are TRBV10-3 and TRBJ2-1; 10 nucleotides align to TRBD2. With 6 bases clipped from V and 4 bases from J, the junction kept 9 bases outside the gene matches. Germline V gene sequence: CDR1 ENHRY, CDR2 SYGVKD. The CDR3 is 16 residues long. CDR3 DNA: TGTGCCATCAGGGAGCGGGAGGGGATCTCTTACAATGAGCAGTTCTTC. This gives the protein CAIREREGISYNEQFF.

There are a few counts of this clonotype. This sequence joins TRBV10-3 and TRBJ2-1; D perhaps matches TRBD1 (6 bases). Germline V CDR1 and CDR2: ENHRY, SYGVKD. V was shortened by 5 bases and J by 3 bases, with 17 bases between the two germline ends. This CDR3 is 16 amino acids long. CDR3 sequence: CAISPYREMNYNEQFF. The CDR3 nucleotides are TGTGCCATCAGTCCATACAGGGAGATGAACTACAATGAGCAGTTCTTC.

This clonotype was seen only a few times. The V call is TRBV6-2 or TRBV6-3, the J call TRBJ2-7; TRBD1 or TRBD2 may be the D gene (5 bases each). The V end lost 2 bases, the J end lost 3 bases, and 8 bases lay between the germline ends. Germline V gene lookup returns CDR1 MNHEY and CDR2 SVGEGT. The CDR3 consists of 13 residues. The DNA for the CDR3 is TGTGCCAGCAGTTACGGGGGAAACTACGAGCAGTACTTC. It encodes CASSYGGNYEQYF.

This clonotype has just a few counts. The rearrangement links TRBV2 to TRBJ2-2, with D perhaps matching TRBD1 (5 bases). Trimming shortened V by 7 bases and J by 0 bases, and 9 bases separated the two germline ends. The CDR3 has 14 amino acids. Germline V gene sequence: CDR1 SNHLY, CDR2 FYNNEI. Here the CDR3 reads CASTFRANTGELFF. CDR3 bases: TGTGCCAGCACATTCAGGGCGAACACCGGGGAGCTGTTTTTT.

This clonotype showed up just a few times. V usage is TRBV6-5 and J usage is TRBJ2-1, with TRBD2 as a possible D gene (5 bases). The CDR3 is 14 amino acids. V lost 2 bases to trimming and J lost 5 bases, with 10 bases between them. Germline CDR1 and CDR2: MNHEY and SVGAGI. CDR3 residues: CASSYRALDNEQFF. In nucleotides, the CDR3 is TGTGCCAGCAGTTACCGTGCACTAGACAATGAGCAGTTCTTC.

V and J are TRBV9 and TRBJ2-1; D might be TRBD2 (5 bases). V was trimmed by 2 bases and J by 1 base, leaving 7 bases between them. The CDR3 is 14 residues long. Germline loops: CDR1 SGDLS, CDR2 YYNGEE. The CDR3 is CASSVRGSYNEQFF. The CDR3 nucleotides read TGTGCCAGCAGCGTTCGCGGGTCCTACAATGAGCAGTTCTTC.

This clonotype has ten or more counts. The chain couples TRBV12-3 or TRBV12-4 to TRBJ2-7; TRBD2 matches 12 bases. This CDR3 region has 15 residues. V lost 6 bases and J lost 4; bases outside the gene matches: 7. The CDR3 loop reads CASRSTSGRGYEQYF. The CDR3 coding sequence is TGTGCCAGCAGGTCGACTAGCGGGAGAGGGTACGAGCAGTACTTC.

The CDR3 bases are TGTGCCAGCAGCCTCACCTGGACAGGGGCCTACGAGCAGTACTTC. It translates to CASSLTWTGAYEQYF. The chain combines TRBV13 with TRBJ2-7, with 9 bases identical to TRBD1. CDR1 is PRHDT, CDR2 FYEKMQ, per germline (reference sequence). This CDR3 comprises 15 residues. V trimming: 5 bases; J trimming: 2 bases; junction bases outside the gene matches: 7.

This clonotype was counted many times. This chain links TRBV5-1 with TRBJ2-1, with D perhaps TRBD1 (5 bases). This CDR3 has 14 residues. Trimming removed 4 bases at V and 6 bases at J, with 14 bases between. CDR1 and CDR2 (germline): SGHRS, YFSETQ. The DNA for the CDR3 is TGCGCCAGCAGCAGGGGTGTGGGCCTCAATGAGCAGTTCTTC. Amino acid sequence: CASSRGVGLNEQFF. Combining the CDR3 with reference TRBV5-1 and TRBJ2-1 gives the whole variable domain KAGVTQTPRYLIKTRGQQVTLSCSPISGHRSVSWYQQTPGQGLQFLFEYFSETQRNKGNFPGRFSGRQFSNSRSEMNVSTLELGDSALYLCASSRGVGLNEQFFGPGTRLTVL.

The rearrangement joins TRBV12-3 or TRBV12-4 to TRBJ1-5; a possible D gene is TRBD1 (6 bases). This CDR3 is built from 22 residues. V lost 0 bases, J lost 1 base, and 28 bases lay in between. CDR3 nucleotides: TGTGCCAGCAGTTTAGCGAAAAAATTACCAACTTCGGGACAACGGAGCAATCAGCCCCAGCATTTT. Protein sequence: CASSLAKKLPTSGQRSNQPQHF.

This clonotype was counted many times. The chain joins TRBV20-1 to TRBJ2-1; D gene ambiguous. CDR3 length: 12 residues. V was trimmed by 0 bases and J by 9 bases, leaving 9 bases between them. The germline V gene encodes CDR1 DFQATT and CDR2 SNEGSKA (reference sequence). This CDR3 reads CSARDHPVEQFF. CDR3 sequence (DNA): TGCAGTGCTAGAGATCACCCCGTTGAGCAGTTCTTC.

This clonotype was recorded many times. The chain employs TRBV12-3 or TRBV12-4 and TRBJ2-1, with 12 positions matching TRBD2. This CDR3 is 16 amino acids long. The V gene end was trimmed by 4 bases and the J gene end by 13 bases; junction bases not matched to a gene: 14. The CDR3 is CASSYTLAGGPGTQFF. The CDR3 coding sequence is TGTGCCAGCAGTTACACCCTAGCGGGAGGGCCGGGAACTCAGTTCTTC.

The chain uses TRBV7-6 and TRBJ2-3; 7 positions agree with TRBD2. From germline, CDR1 is SGHVS and CDR2 FNYEAQ. J lost 0 bases, V lost 2 bases, and 2 bases had no gene match. The CDR3 spans 15 residues. CDR3 in DNA: TGTGCCAGCAGCTTATGGGAGGGGAGCACAGATACGCAGTATTTT. Translating it yields CASSLWEGSTDTQYF.

This clonotype was counted ten times or more. V gene TRBV29-1 combines with J gene TRBJ2-1; no clear D gene. This CDR3 has 14 amino acids. Trimming left V 1 base short and J 6 bases short, with 13 bases between. CDR1 is SQVTM and CDR2 is ANQGSEA in the germline V gene. The CDR3 nucleotides read TGCAGCGTTGAAGCGGGCGCCCTAATCAATGAGCAGTTCTTC. Amino acids: CSVEAGALINEQFF.

The sample holds many counts of this clonotype. In DNA, the CDR3 is TGTGCCAGCATCACGGACAGGGGGAGGACTGAAGCTTTCTTT. This codes for CASITDRGRTEAFF. The chain joins TRBV12-3 or TRBV12-4 to TRBJ1-1; 10 bases align to TRBD1. This CDR3 spans 14 amino acids. Trimming cost V 7 bases and J 5 bases; bases outside gene matches: 7.

V gene TRBV12-3 or TRBV12-4 combines with J gene TRBJ1-6; a weak D match, TRBD1 (5 bases). Trimming pared 2 bases from V and 7 bases from J, leaving 12 bases between. CDR3 length: 15 residues. The CDR3 bases are TGTGCCAGCAGTTTAAATGGGGAGGGGAATTCACCCCTCCACTTT. The encoded protein is CASSLNGEGNSPLHF.

CDR3 residues: CASSPNIGLADQETQYF. The CDR3 nucleotides read TGTGCCAGCAGCCCTAATATCGGGCTAGCAGACCAAGAGACCCAGTACTTC. V gene TRBV7-2 combines with J gene TRBJ2-5, with a tentative D call TRBD2 (5 bases). CDR1 and CDR2 (germline): SGHTA, FQGNSA. Between the trimmed V and J ends, which lost 5 bases and 0 bases, there was a span of 19 bases. The CDR3 is 17 amino acids.

There are a few counts of this clonotype. The chain links TRBV20-1 to TRBJ2-1; 15 positions match TRBD2. Germline V lookup: CDR1 DFQATT, CDR2 SNEGSKA (reference sequence). V lost 6 bases and J lost 6; bases outside the gene matches: 9. This CDR3 is 16 amino acids long. The CDR3: CSAPTGTSGRSNEQFF. CDR3 in DNA: TGCAGTGCCCCTACCGGGACTAGCGGGAGGTCCAATGAGCAGTTCTTC.

This chain uses TRBV28 with TRBJ1-2, with D hard to call. CDR3 size: 13 residues. Trimming took 3 bases from V and 4 from J, leaving 9 bases between them. Germline CDR1 and CDR2: MDHEN and SYDVKM. CDR3 sequence: CASSLGRAYGYTF. As DNA, the CDR3 is TGTGCCAGCAGTTTGGGCCGAGCCTATGGCTACACCTTC.

This chain connects TRBV4-2 to TRBJ2-7; D possibly matches TRBD1 or TRBD2 (5 bases each). The CDR3 runs to 14 residues. V shed 3 bases and J shed 2 bases, with 11 bases lying between them. The germline CDR1 and CDR2 sequences are LGHNA and YNFKEQ. CDR3 in amino acids: CASSHPGTPYEQYF. The CDR3 coding sequence is TGTGCCAGCAGCCATCCCGGGACCCCCTACGAGCAGTACTTC.

The J gene is TRBJ2-6, the V gene TRBV6-5; D remains ambiguous. Trimming pared 3 bases from V and 0 bases from J, leaving 6 bases between. This CDR3 has 15 residues. CDR1 is MNHEY and CDR2 is SVGAGI in the germline V gene. CDR3 nucleotides: TGTGCCAGCAGTTATTGGATCTCTGGGGCCAACGTCCTGACTTTC. As protein: CASSYWISGANVLTF.

The chain recombines TRBV2 with TRBJ2-1; 12 bases are a match to TRBD2. The V gene's germline CDR1 is SNHLY and CDR2 FYNNEI. The CDR3 length is 18 residues. V gave up 2 bases and J gave up 0 bases; unmatched junction bases: 5. DNA of the CDR3: TGTGCCAGCAGTGAAACGAGGACTAGCGGGGCCTCCTACAATGAGCAGTTCTTC. This codes for CASSETRTSGASYNEQFF.

This clonotype was observed at least ten times. The V call is TRBV3-1, the J call TRBJ2-3; D is perhaps TRBD2 (6 bases). V dropped 1 base and J dropped 0 bases, with 8 bases sitting between them. Per the germline V gene, CDR1 is LGHDT and CDR2 is YNNKEL (reference sequence). The CDR3 has 15 amino acids. CDR3 residues: CASSQGGTSTDTQYF. DNA for the CDR3: TGTGCCAGCAGCCAAGGCGGGACTAGCACAGATACGCAGTATTTT.

The chain recombines TRBV5-1 with TRBJ2-7, with D hard to call. The CDR3 consists of 16 residues. Between the trimmed V and J ends, which lost 3 bases and 6 bases, there was a span of 22 bases. Germline values: CDR1 SGHRS, CDR2 YFSETQ. The chain's CDR3 is CASSSKAGETLVEQYF. CDR3 bases: TGCGCCAGCAGCTCAAAGGCTGGAGAAACGCTTGTCGAGCAGTACTTC.

This clonotype was seen only a few times. The V and J genes are TRBV19 and TRBJ2-3; 9 bases agree with TRBD2. The germline V gene encodes CDR1 LNHDA and CDR2 SQIVND (reference sequence). Germline trimming cut 4 bases from V and 3 bases from J; bases unmatched to any gene: 8. The CDR3 runs 16 residues. This CDR3 is CASSTTAGGTTDTQYF. The CDR3 DNA is TGTGCCAGTAGTACTACAGCGGGAGGTACGACAGATACGCAGTATTTT.

This chain joins TRBV7-3 and TRBJ2-1; TRBD1 aligns across 7 bases. The V gene's germline CDR1 is SGHTA and CDR2 FQGTGA. This CDR3 is built from 14 residues. V shed 4 bases, J shed 7 bases, and the junction held 7 bases outside the gene matches. The CDR3 protein is CASSSTGEMNEQFF. CDR3 bases: TGTGCCAGCAGCTCCACAGGGGAGATGAATGAGCAGTTCTTC.

The genes are TRBV4-3 and TRBJ2-6, with D hard to call. The germline gives CDR1 LGHNA, CDR2 YSLEER. V was pared by 1 base and J by 0 bases, with 10 bases between. The CDR3 runs to 17 residues. The CDR3 DNA follows: TGCGCCAGCAGCCAAGTCGCCCGGCTCTCTGGGGCCAACGTCCTGACTTTC. Amino acids: CASSQVARLSGANVLTF.

This chain links TRBV20-1 with TRBJ2-2; TRBD1 aligns across 11 bases. Germline loops: CDR1 DFQATT, CDR2 SNEGSKA (reference sequence). The V segment lost 0 bases and the J segment 7 bases; nucleotides outside the gene matches: 4. The CDR3 spans 15 residues. DNA of the CDR3: TGCAGTGCTAGAGATCAGGGACAGGGGGGCGGGGAGCTGTTTTTT. Its translation is CSARDQGQGGGELFF.

This clonotype was found a few times. V usage is TRBV7-2 and J usage is TRBJ2-7; 7 nucleotides agree with TRBD1. Per germline, CDR1 SGHTA and CDR2 FQGNSA. This CDR3 is built from 15 residues. With V trimmed by 1 base and J by 1 base, 4 bases remained unmatched. CDR3 in DNA: TGTGCCAGCAGCTTAGTTCCAGGGGGATCCTACGAGCAGTACTTC. Translating gives CASSLVPGGSYEQYF.